These 23 T cell receptor beta chains were sequenced from one sample in a study of T cells in Graves' hyperthyroidism and ophthalmopathy. Amplified TCR beta CDR3 regions derived from RNA transcripts. HTBI primers drove first-round RT-PCR of the TCR CDR3. From the multiplex PCR reads, TCRdb called clonotypes with MiXCR, one entry per CDR3 protein. Among approximately 400,000 distinct CDR3 sequences listed, 13% were seen once. Sequenced: blood. These TCRs come from a man aged 25 to 40 with Graves' hyperthyroidism that later progressed to Graves' ophthalmopathy.

This clonotype was recorded many times. V usage is TRBV3-1 and J usage is TRBJ1-5; no definite D call. Trimming shortened V by 2 bases and J by 0 bases, and 8 bases separated the two germline ends. CDR3 length: 15 amino acids. The germline gives CDR1 LGHDT, CDR2 YNNKEL (reference sequence). The CDR3 nucleotides read TGTGCCAGCAGCCAAACGGGGAATAGCAATCAGCCCCAGCATTTT. Encoded protein: CASSQTGNSNQPQHF.

The J gene is TRBJ2-4, the V gene TRBV10-3; D call uncertain. Trimming took off 4 bases at V and 6 bases at J, with 13 bases between the two ends. The germline V gene encodes CDR1 ENHRY and CDR2 SYGVKD. The CDR3 spans 14 residues. This chain's CDR3 is CAISGPSLGNIQYF. The DNA for the CDR3 is TGTGCCATCAGTGGACCCTCCTTGGGAAACATTCAGTACTTC.

This clonotype was detected ten times or more. V usage is TRBV6-1 and J usage is TRBJ2-1, with D hard to call. V lost 7 bases and J 5 bases, leaving 12 bases between the germline ends. Per germline, CDR1 MNHNS and CDR2 SASEGT. The CDR3 runs 13 residues. As DNA, the CDR3 is TGTGCCAGCACGCAAGCGCTGCACAATGAGCAGTTCTTC. Amino acid sequence: CASTQALHNEQFF.

Points on this clonotype: A much larger clone lies one base from this, so it may be a read error. The rearrangement uses TRBV7-9 and TRBJ2-5; D remains ambiguous. Germline-derived CDR1 and CDR2 are SEHNR and FQNEAQ (reference sequence). The CDR3 loop spans 14 amino acids. CDR3 in amino acids: CATSPRATQETQYF. As DNA, the CDR3 is TGTGCCACCAGCCCAAGGGCTACCCAAGAGACCCAGTACTTC. The complete variable domain, with remaining parts taken from reference TRBV7-9 and TRBJ2-5, reads DTGVSQNPRHKITKRGQNVTFRCDPISEHNRLYWYRQTLGQGPEFLTYFQNEAQLEKSRLLSDRFSAERPKGSFSTLEIQRTEQGDSAMYLCATSPRATQETQYFGPGTRLLVL.

This clonotype was detected ten times or more. The rearrangement links TRBV2 to TRBJ1-5; D possibly corresponds to TRBD1 (5 bases). Germline V lookup: CDR1 SNHLY, CDR2 FYNNEI. The CDR3 is 15 amino acids. Between the trimmed V and J ends, which lost 5 bases and 1 base, there was a span of 12 bases. The chain's CDR3 is CASSYRLRSNQPQHF. The DNA for the CDR3 is TGTGCCAGCAGTTACAGGTTAAGGAGCAATCAGCCCCAGCATTTT.

This clonotype was observed at least ten times. V usage is TRBV27 and J usage is TRBJ2-5; 7 bases match TRBD1. The CDR3 contains 14 residues. Looked up from germline, CDR1 is MNHEY and CDR2 is SMNVEV (reference sequence). The V and J ends lost 4 bases and 2 bases, in that order; junction bases with no gene match: 4. This CDR3 is CASSWTGPQETQYF. The CDR3, as DNA: TGTGCCAGCAGTTGGACAGGACCACAAGAGACCCAGTACTTC.

This chain uses TRBV12-3 or TRBV12-4 with TRBJ2-3; TRBD1 matches at 8 bases. The CDR3 contains 16 residues. V lost 2 bases and J lost 3; bases outside the gene matches: 7. CDR3 sequence (DNA): TGTGCCAGCAGTTTATGGACAGGGTTTAGGACAGATACGCAGTATTTT. Translated: CASSLWTGFRTDTQYF.

This clonotype came up many times. The chain combines TRBV7-8 with TRBJ2-3, with D unclear. The germline gives CDR1 SGHVS, CDR2 FQNEAQ. CDR3 length: 13 amino acids. V lost 5 bases and J lost 6, with 12 bases in between. CDR3 residues: CASSPNPVDTQYF. CDR3 nucleotide sequence: TGTGCCAGCAGCCCCAACCCGGTGGATACGCAGTATTTT.

The chain carries TRBV6-1 and TRBJ2-7; D is perhaps TRBD2 (5 bases). The ends were cut back, 0 bases at V and 4 bases at J, with 7 bases in the middle. This CDR3 has 13 residues. CDR1 is MNHNS and CDR2 is SASEGT in the germline V gene. The CDR3 DNA reads as TGTGCCAGCAGTGAAGCCGAGGGATACGAGCAGTACTTC. Translated: CASSEAEGYEQYF.

About this clonotype itself: One end of the junction is discordant with germline, which a read error may explain. This chain links TRBV27 with TRBJ2-7; D perhaps matches TRBD2 (6 bases). The CDR3 extends over 16 amino acids. Germline CDR1 MNHEY, CDR2 SMNVEV (reference sequence). CDR3 amino acids: CANSSAFAGGGYEQYF. CDR3 bases: TGTGCCAACAGTTCGGCTTTTGCTGGGGGAGGCTACGAGCAGTACTTC.

As concerns this clonotype: Mismatch with germline at one junction end may stem from a read error. The genes are TRBV30 and TRBJ2-1; D uncertain. This CDR3 has 13 amino acids. Germline V CDR1 and CDR2: GTSNPN, SVGIG (reference sequence). The chain's CDR3 is CAWSTDIYNERFF. The CDR3 region has the DNA TGTGCCTGGAGTACAGACATCTACAATGAGCGGTTCTTC.

This clonotype was observed at least ten times. The chain combines TRBV14 with TRBJ1-1; no clear D. V was clipped by 4 bases and J by 1 base, with 10 bases between them. This CDR3 region has 14 residues. Germline V gene lookup returns CDR1 SGHDN and CDR2 FVKESK. The CDR3 here is CASSPTIWNTEAFF. The CDR3 bases are TGTGCCAGCAGCCCGACTATTTGGAACACTGAAGCTTTCTTT.

The J gene is TRBJ1-3, the V gene TRBV5-4; D call uncertain. This CDR3 has 15 amino acids. V was trimmed by 1 base and J by 1 base, leaving 9 bases between them. From germline, CDR1 is SGHNT and CDR2 YYREEE (reference sequence). The CDR3, as DNA: TGTGCCAGCAGCTTGAATGGTCAATCTGGAAACACCATATATTTT. This encodes CASSLNGQSGNTIYF.

The V and J genes are TRBV5-1 and TRBJ2-2; unclear D gene. This CDR3 spans 16 amino acids. The germline V and J ends were trimmed by 2 bases and 1 base, with 12 bases remaining between them. Germline V lookup: CDR1 SGHRS, CDR2 YFSETQ. CDR3 nucleotides: TGCGCCAGCAGCTTTTTGTGGCACCAGAACACCGGGGAGCTGTTTTTT. This codes for CASSFLWHQNTGELFF.

This clonotype came up a few times. The genes are TRBV27 and TRBJ1-1; D remains unclear. V gave up 5 bases and J gave up 5 bases, with 18 bases separating them. This CDR3 has 15 amino acids. The germline V gene encodes CDR1 MNHEY and CDR2 SMNVEV (reference sequence). In DNA, the CDR3 is TGTGCCAGCAGTCCCCGGACGCCCTTATGGACTGAAGCTTTCTTT. Translated, it gives CASSPRTPLWTEAFF.

Only a few counts were recorded for this clonotype. The chain carries TRBV30 and TRBJ2-7; 7 nucleotides align to TRBD2. Looked up from germline, CDR1 is GTSNPN and CDR2 is SVGIG (reference sequence). The CDR3 runs 15 residues. Trimming took 2 bases from V and 0 from J; bases not matched to a gene: 7. CDR3 bases: TGTGCCTGGAGTCCCCCCGGGGAGGGCTCCTACGAGCAGTACTTC. This codes for CAWSPPGEGSYEQYF.

This clonotype has at least ten counts. The rearrangement joins TRBV15 to TRBJ2-3; TRBD2 aligns across 13 bases. The CDR3 runs to 17 residues. The V gene's germline CDR1 is LNHNV and CDR2 YYDKDF (reference sequence). V was pared by 3 bases and J by 3 bases, with 6 bases of the junction left unmatched. The CDR3: CATSSPTSGGLTDTQYF. CDR3 DNA sequence: TGTGCCACCAGCAGCCCGACTAGCGGGGGGCTGACAGATACGCAGTATTTT. The variable domain in full, with the rest retrieved from reference TRBV15 and TRBJ2-3, is DAMVIQNPRYQVTQFGKPVTLSCSQTLNHNVMYWYQQKSSQAPKLLFHYYDKDFNNEADTPDNFQSRRPNTSFCFLDIRSPGLGDTAMYLCATSSPTSGGLTDTQYFGPGTRLTVL.

This clonotype was counted at least ten times. This chain connects TRBV12-3 or TRBV12-4 to TRBJ2-5, with TRBD2 matching over 9 bases. V gave up 7 bases and J gave up 5 bases; unmatched junction bases: 11. The CDR3 length is 15 residues. CDR3: CASNWAGGPRETQYF. Here the CDR3 DNA reads TGTGCCAGCAATTGGGCGGGGGGGCCAAGGGAGACCCAGTACTTC.

This clonotype was recorded many times. This sequence joins TRBV11-2 and TRBJ2-7; D ambiguous. Germline assignment: CDR1 SGHAT and CDR2 FQNNGV. There are 12 residues in the CDR3. The V and J ends lost 3 bases and 3 bases respectively, with 6 bases between them. The CDR3 DNA is TGTGCCAGCAGCTTTCCTTACTACGAGCAGTACTTC. Residues: CASSFPYYEQYF.

This clonotype occurred many times. The V and J genes are TRBV11-2 and TRBJ1-4; the D gene is possibly TRBD1 (6 bases). CDR1 and CDR2 (germline): SGHAT, FQNNGV. V lost 5 bases to trimming and J lost 5 bases, with 9 bases between them. There are 13 residues in the CDR3. In DNA form, the CDR3 reads TGTGCCAGCAGCAGGACAGAAAATGAAAAACTGTTTTTT. Its protein is CASSRTENEKLFF.

The sample holds many counts of this clonotype. The chain joins TRBV2 to TRBJ2-3; 7 nucleotides agree with TRBD2. The CDR3 contains 15 residues. The V and J ends lost 6 bases and 1 base, in that order; junction bases with no gene match: 7. Germline assignment: CDR1 SNHLY and CDR2 FYNNEI. CDR3 in DNA: TGTGCCAGCAGACAAGCGGGGATTGGCACAGATACGCAGTATTTT. This encodes CASRQAGIGTDTQYF.

The chain has TRBV29-1 and TRBJ1-2; D perhaps matches TRBD1 (5 bases). The CDR3 loop spans 12 amino acids. The V and J ends lost 7 bases and 4 bases respectively, with 13 bases between them. Germline loops: CDR1 SQVTM, CDR2 ANQGSEA. The CDR3 sequence: CSATEGLYGYTF. CDR3 DNA: TGCAGCGCGACAGAGGGGCTCTATGGCTACACCTTC.

The V gene is TRBV7-9, the J gene TRBJ1-1; possible D gene TRBD1, 5 bases. Germline CDR1 and CDR2: SEHNR and FQNEAQ (reference sequence). V was cut by 1 base and J by 6 bases, with 15 bases left in between. CDR3 size: 15 residues. The CDR3 region is CASSLGRGRGAEAFF. DNA of the CDR3: TGTGCCAGCAGCTTAGGGCGGGGCAGAGGCGCTGAAGCTTTCTTT.